Sequencing of this T cell receptor (beta chain) was carried out in a study of identifying expanded T cells in peripheral blood. Findings and caveats of the study: Technical replicates showed roughly 1.2 changed clones; around 2 weeks about 16.4; four weeks 19. Clone count variance between approximately 2-week samples rose with total template count.

This clone has only one observation. The antigen remains unidentified. Germline V gene data show CDR1 as SGHRS and CDR2 as YFSETQ. V lost 3 bases and J lost 1, with 11 bases in between. The CDR3 length is 14 residues. Clones were read by immunoSEQ multiplex PCR, and TCRdb kept only the in-frame ones, dropping some. The sample yields around 80,000 clones, around 90% seen once. Collection occurred without any documented infections or immune events in donors. The rearrangement joins TRBV5-1 to TRBJ2-7; possibly TRBD2 for D (6 bases). This receptor was obtained from a person aged 18 to 70 in good health. The specimen sequenced was blood. In nucleotides, the CDR3 is TGCGCCAGCAGCTCCTCCGGGACTTCCTACGAGCAGTACTTC. Its protein product is CASSSSGTSYEQYF. Looking up the rest from reference TRBV5-1 and TRBJ2-7 gives the full variable domain: KAGVTQTPRYLIKTRGQQVTLSCSPISGHRSVSWYQQTPGQGLQFLFEYFSETQRNKGNFPGRFSGRQFSNSRSEMNVSTLELGDSALYLCASSSSGTSYEQYFGPGTRLTVT.